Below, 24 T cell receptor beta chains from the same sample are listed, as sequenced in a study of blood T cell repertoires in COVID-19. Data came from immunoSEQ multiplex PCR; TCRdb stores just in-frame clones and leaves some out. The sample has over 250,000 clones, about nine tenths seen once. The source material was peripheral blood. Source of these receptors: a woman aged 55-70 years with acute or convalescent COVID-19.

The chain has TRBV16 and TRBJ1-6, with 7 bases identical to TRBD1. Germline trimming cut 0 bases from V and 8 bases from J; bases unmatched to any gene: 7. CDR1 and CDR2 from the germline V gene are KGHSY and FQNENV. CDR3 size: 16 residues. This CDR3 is CASSQSIGDSHSPLHF. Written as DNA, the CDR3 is TGTGCCAGCAGCCAATCGATCGGGGACAGTCATTCACCCCTCCACTTT.

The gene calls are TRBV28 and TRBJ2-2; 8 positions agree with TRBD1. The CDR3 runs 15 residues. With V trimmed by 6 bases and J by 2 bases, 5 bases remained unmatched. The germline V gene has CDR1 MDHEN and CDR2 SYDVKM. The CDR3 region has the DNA TGTGCCAGCAGGACAGGGGCAGGCAACACCGGGGAGCTGTTTTTT. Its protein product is CASRTGAGNTGELFF. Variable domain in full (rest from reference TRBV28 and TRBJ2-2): DVKVTQSSRYLVKRTGEKVFLECVQDMDHENMFWYRQDPGLGLRLIYFSYDVKMKEKGDIPEGYSVSREKKERFSLILESASTNQTSMYLCASRTGAGNTGELFFGEGSRLTVL.

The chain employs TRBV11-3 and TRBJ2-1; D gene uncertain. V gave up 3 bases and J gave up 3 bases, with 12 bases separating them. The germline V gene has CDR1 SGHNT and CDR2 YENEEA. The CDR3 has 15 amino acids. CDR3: CASSFSRRVYNEQFF. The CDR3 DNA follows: TGTGCCAGCAGCTTCTCTAGGAGAGTCTACAATGAGCAGTTCTTC.

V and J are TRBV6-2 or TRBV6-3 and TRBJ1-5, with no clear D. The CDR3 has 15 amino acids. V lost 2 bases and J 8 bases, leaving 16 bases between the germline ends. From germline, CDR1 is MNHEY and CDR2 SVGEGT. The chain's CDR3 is CASSYHQRSDEPQHF. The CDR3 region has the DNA TGTGCCAGCAGTTACCATCAAAGGAGTGATGAGCCCCAGCATTTT.

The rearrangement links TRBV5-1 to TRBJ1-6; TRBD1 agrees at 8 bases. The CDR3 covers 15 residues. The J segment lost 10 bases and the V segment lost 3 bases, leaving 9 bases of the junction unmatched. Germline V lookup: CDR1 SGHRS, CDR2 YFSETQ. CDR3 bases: TGCGCCAGCAGCTATCGACAGGGGTTGCAATCACCCCTCCACTTT. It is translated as CASSYRQGLQSPLHF.

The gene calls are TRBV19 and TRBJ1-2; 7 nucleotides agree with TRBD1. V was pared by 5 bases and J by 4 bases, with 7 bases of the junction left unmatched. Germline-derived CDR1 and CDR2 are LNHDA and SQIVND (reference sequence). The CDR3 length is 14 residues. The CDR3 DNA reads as TGTGCCAGTAGTCCAGGGGGAGGAGGCTATGGCTACACCTTC. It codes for CASSPGGGGYGYTF.

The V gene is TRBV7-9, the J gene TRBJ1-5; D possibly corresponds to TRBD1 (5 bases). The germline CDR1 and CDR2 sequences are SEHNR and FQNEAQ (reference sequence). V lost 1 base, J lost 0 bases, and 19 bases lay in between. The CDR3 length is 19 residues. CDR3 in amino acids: CASSLDSGVRDISNQPQHF. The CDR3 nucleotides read TGTGCCAGCAGCTTAGATTCGGGGGTGAGGGATATTAGCAATCAGCCCCAGCATTTT.

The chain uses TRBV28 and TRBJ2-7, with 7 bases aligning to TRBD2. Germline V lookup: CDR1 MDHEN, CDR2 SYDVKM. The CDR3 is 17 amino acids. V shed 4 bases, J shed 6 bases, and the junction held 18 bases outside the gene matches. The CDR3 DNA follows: TGTGCCAGCAGTTCCCAGGGATTCGGCGGGAGCTGGGGCGAGCAGTACTTC. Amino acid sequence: CASSSQGFGGSWGEQYF.

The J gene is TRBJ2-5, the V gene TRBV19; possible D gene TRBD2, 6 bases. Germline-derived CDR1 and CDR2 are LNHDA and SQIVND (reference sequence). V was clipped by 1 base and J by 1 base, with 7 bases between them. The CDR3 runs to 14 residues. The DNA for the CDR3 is TGTGCCAGTAGTATAGGACTAGTCCAAGAGACCCAGTACTTC. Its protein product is CASSIGLVQETQYF.

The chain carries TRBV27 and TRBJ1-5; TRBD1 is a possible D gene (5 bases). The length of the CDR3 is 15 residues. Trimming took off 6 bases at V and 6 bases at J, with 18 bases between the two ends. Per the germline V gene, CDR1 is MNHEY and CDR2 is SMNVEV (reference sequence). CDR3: CASRRVGHFVQPQHF. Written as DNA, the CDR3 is TGTGCCAGCAGACGAGTTGGACATTTTGTTCAGCCCCAGCATTTT.

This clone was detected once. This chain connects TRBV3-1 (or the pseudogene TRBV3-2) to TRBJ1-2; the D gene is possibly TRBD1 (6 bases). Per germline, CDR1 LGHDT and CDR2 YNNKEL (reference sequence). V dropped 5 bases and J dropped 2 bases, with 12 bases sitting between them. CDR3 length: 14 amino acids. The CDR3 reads CASSTTGRNYGYTF. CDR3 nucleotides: TGTGCCAGCAGCACTACAGGGCGGAACTATGGCTACACCTTC.

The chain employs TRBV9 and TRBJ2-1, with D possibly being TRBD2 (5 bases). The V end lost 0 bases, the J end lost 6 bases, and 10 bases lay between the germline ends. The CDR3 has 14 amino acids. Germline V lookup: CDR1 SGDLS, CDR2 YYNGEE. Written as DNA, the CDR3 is TGTGCCAGCAGCGTAGAGACGGGATCCAATGAGCAGTTCTTC. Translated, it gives CASSVETGSNEQFF. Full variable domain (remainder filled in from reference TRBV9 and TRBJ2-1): DSGVTQTPKHLITATGQRVTLRCSPRSGDLSVYWYQQSLDQGLQFLIQYYNGEERAKGNILERFSAQQFPDLHSELNLSSLELGDSALYFCASSVETGSNEQFFGPGTRLTVL.

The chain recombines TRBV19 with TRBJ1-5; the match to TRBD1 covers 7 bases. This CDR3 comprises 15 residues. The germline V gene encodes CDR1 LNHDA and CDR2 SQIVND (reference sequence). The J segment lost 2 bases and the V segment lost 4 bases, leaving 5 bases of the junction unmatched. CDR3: CASSRQGSGNQPQHF. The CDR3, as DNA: TGTGCCAGTAGTAGACAGGGTTCGGGCAATCAGCCCCAGCATTTT.

Written as DNA, the CDR3 is TGCGCCAGCAGCTTGGATACGGCGGGGGAAAAACTGTTTTTT. Its translation: CASSLDTAGEKLFF. The chain joins TRBV5-1 to TRBJ1-4; D not resolved. V gave up 0 bases and J gave up 8 bases, with 11 bases separating them. CDR3 length equals 14 residues. The germline gives CDR1 SGHRS, CDR2 YFSETQ.

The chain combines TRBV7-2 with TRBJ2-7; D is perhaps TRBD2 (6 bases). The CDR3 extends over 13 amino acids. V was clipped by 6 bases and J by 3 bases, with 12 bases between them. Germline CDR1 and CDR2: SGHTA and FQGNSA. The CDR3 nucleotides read TGTGCCAGCAGATATACTAGCCACTACGAGCAGTACTTC. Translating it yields CASRYTSHYEQYF.

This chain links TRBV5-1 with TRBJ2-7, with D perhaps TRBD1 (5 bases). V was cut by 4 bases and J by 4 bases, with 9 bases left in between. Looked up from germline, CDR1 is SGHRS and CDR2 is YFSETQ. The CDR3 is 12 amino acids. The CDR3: CASSTDSYEQYF. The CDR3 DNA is TGCGCCAGCAGCACCGACAGTTACGAGCAGTACTTC.

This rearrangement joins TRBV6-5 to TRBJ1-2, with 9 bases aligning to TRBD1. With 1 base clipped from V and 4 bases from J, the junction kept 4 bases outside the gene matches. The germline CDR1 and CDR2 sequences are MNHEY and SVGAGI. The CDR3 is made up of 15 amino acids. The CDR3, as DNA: TGTGCCAGCAGTTACTTCCAGGACAGGGGCTATGGCTACACCTTC. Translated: CASSYFQDRGYGYTF.

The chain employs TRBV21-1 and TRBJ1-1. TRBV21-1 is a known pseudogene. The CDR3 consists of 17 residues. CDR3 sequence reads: CASSKAFREGPNTEAFF. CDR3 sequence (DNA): TGTGCCAGCAGCAAAGCGTTTAGGGAGGGGCCGAACACTGAAGCTTTCTTT.

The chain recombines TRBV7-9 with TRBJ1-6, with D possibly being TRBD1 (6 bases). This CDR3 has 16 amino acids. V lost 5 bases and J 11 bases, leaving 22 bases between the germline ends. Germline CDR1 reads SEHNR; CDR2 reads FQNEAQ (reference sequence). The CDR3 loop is CASSVLQGGDTAPLHF. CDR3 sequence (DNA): TGTGCCAGCAGCGTCCTCCAAGGGGGGGACACCGCACCCCTCCACTTT.

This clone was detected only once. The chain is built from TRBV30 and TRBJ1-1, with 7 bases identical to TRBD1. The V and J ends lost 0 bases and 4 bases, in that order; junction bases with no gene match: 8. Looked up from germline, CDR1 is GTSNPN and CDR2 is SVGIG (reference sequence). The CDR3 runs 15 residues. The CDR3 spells CAWSVLTGVGTEAFF. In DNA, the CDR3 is TGTGCCTGGAGTGTACTCACAGGGGTGGGCACTGAAGCTTTCTTT.

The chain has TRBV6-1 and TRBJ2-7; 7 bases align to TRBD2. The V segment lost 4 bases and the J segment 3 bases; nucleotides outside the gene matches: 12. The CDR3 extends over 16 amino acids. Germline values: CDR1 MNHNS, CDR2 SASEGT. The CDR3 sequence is CASSALFQAGFYEQYF. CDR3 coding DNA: TGTGCCAGCAGTGCCCTCTTTCAAGCGGGGTTCTACGAGCAGTACTTC.

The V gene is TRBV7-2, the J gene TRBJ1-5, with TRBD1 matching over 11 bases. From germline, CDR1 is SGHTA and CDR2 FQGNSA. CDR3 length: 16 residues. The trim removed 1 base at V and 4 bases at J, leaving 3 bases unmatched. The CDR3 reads CASSLVGTGGNQPQHF. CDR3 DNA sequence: TGTGCCAGCAGCTTAGTAGGGACAGGGGGTAATCAGCCCCAGCATTTT.

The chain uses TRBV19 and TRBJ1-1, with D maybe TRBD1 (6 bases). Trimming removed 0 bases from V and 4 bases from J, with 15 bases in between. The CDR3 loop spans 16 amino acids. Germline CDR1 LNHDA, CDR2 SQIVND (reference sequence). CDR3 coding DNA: TGTGCCAGTAGTATAGACCCTAAGGGGGGGGGCACTGAAGCTTTCTTT. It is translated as CASSIDPKGGGTEAFF.

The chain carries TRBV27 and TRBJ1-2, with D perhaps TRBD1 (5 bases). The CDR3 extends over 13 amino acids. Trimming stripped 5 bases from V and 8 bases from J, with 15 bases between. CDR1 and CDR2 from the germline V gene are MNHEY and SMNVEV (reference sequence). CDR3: CASSPAGLSGYTF. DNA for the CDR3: TGTGCCAGCAGTCCCGCGGGGCTAAGCGGCTACACCTTC.